This T cell receptor beta chain was found in a study of cytomegalovirus exposure and HLA in healthy donors. Study-level results: In a later analysis, V- and J-gene trimming of beta chains associated with a DCLRE1C missense variant, replicated independently. Earlier analysis yielded a pattern in which most TCR beta V segments were productive about 90% or about 30% of the time. Reportedly, a later analysis found an Asian-associated ancestry cluster had fewer N-insertions than the roughly 670-donor mean.

Amplification used 60 Vbeta primers and 13 Jbeta primers. The assay was immunoSEQ multiplex PCR, and TCRdb's table has in-frame clones only and misses some. The table includes roughly 71,000 clones, roughly 81% detected once. With respect to this clone: The antigen remains unidentified.

V lost 8 bases and J lost 0, with 13 bases in between. In germline, CDR1 is MNHEY, CDR2 SVGAGI. The CDR3 loop spans 14 amino acids. The genes are TRBV6-5 and TRBJ1-2; D not certain. The sample was PBMCs. This TCR derives from a human donor in good health. CDR3 sequence reads: CASGHPLANYGYTF. The CDR3 DNA follows: TGTGCCAGCGGGCACCCGTTAGCTAACTATGGCTACACCTTC.